This TCR beta chain was sequenced in a study of blood T cells in healthy people across ages. PCR was performed a second time for about 6 to 11 cycles using a sample-barcoded 5' primer and a J-beta primer mix. TCRdb re-derived calls from the 5' RACE reads in MiXCR, one entry per CDR3 protein. The data show approximately 940,000 distinct CDR3 sequences, with 40% to 60% seen just once and 10% to 15% held by the top ten. The CDR3 is 15 residues long. From germline, CDR1 is MDHEN and CDR2 SYDVKM. Trimming took off 4 bases at V and 1 base at J, with 14 bases between the two ends. Sequenced input: blood. This receptor was identified in a man aged 25 to 45 in good health. The V gene is TRBV28, the J gene TRBJ2-7; D unclear. The DNA for the CDR3 is TGTGCCAGCAGTTCCCCCACCAGGTCGTCCTACGAGCAGTACTTC. This codes for CASSSPTRSSYEQYF.